This entry features one T cell receptor (beta chain) sequence. The antigen this receptor binds is unknown. There are no base qualities to consult, and no much larger clone falls within one base. The collaborating institutions used their own protocols to collect whole blood in K2EDTA tubes. For TCRbeta analysis, collaborators shipped samples in one of three forms: frozen whole blood, isolated PBMCs, or DNA extracted from either of those sample types. The source of the sample is a study of blood T cell repertoires in COVID-19 (TCRdb year 2020). As for the study more broadly: Samples covering the acute and convalescent phases of COVID-19 were provided by collaborators in the United States, Italy and Spain. The material from the prospective study consisted of cDNA or gDNA derived from T cells, B-cell-depleted T cells, or PBMCs. Subjects who had been exposed to COVID-19, were actively infected with it, or had recovered from it provided the deeply sampled blood TCRbeta repertoires that made up the dataset. The repertoires were made available in a free public database intended to serve as a resource for research on the immune response to SARS-CoV-2. Samples came from the ongoing ImmuneRACE study (first 160 participants) plus 1,254 subjects from 6 global collaborators. The sample metadata nearly always contained a de-identified subject ID, COVID-19 status, age in years and sex. Where available, HLA class I and class II types were obtained from metadata supplied by the sample provider rather than from assay-based typing. Study-wide conclusions, independent of this receptor: How much clinical and demographic metadata was included differed by source and by participant, and the metadata was provided uncurated.

TCRbeta CDR3 regions were amplified from genomic DNA using the immunoSEQ Assay, a bias-controlled multiplex PCR. In the source study's methods: The number of nucleated cells in each sample was estimated by amplification of reference gene primers within the assay. Sequence reads were collapsed and filtered to measure the absolute abundance of every unique TCRbeta CDR3 rearrangement. Productive Simpson clonality was computed per sample as the square root of Simpson's diversity index over productive rearrangements. Held by TCRdb, this immuneACCESS table contains in-frame sequences only and omits some clones. Under half of the omission traces to an unresolved V gene where checked; the cause of the rest is unknown. For V, J and clone size, that table is used; D and trimming come from the DNA. In this sample the table shows over 85,000 clones, around 83% of which occur a single time. Around 25% of the sample belongs to the ten largest clones.

The clonotype comes from a man aged 60 to 75 with acute or convalescent COVID-19. The sample comprised peripheral blood.

Read as DNA, the sequence is TGTGCCAGCAGTGGCCGGGACAGGGGTATAAGGGAGACCCAGTACTTC. This yields the protein CASSGRDRGIRETQYF. The chain is assembled from TRBV6-1 and TRBJ2-5; the junction holds 10 bases that match TRBD1. For this chain, trimming is 4 bases at the V end and 5 bases at the J end, and the number of junction bases without a gene match is 10. Measured from the cysteine to the phenylalanine, the CDR3 is 16 residues long. Left in the record is the CDR3 DNA by itself, 48 bases read in frame from the first base. Via the germline V gene, CDR1 is MNHNS and CDR2 SASEGT.